The entry below gives a single TCR beta chain sequence along with its context. The antigen is undetermined. Profiling relied on immunoSEQ multiplex PCR, and the TCRdb table lists in-frame clones only, not all of them. Of around 120,000 clones in the sample, approximately 90% are singletons; the top ten hold roughly 2.5%. The data originate from a study of T cell responses to AZD1222 COVID-19 vaccine. V lost 2 bases and J 4 bases, leaving 8 bases between the germline ends. CDR1 is MNHEY, CDR2 SVGAGI, per germline. The CDR3 extends over 13 amino acids. Study-level results: The sample set comprised mostly white British donors with more females, and clonal diversity was possibly underestimated.

The specimen comprised peripheral blood, sampled 28 days after the second AZD1222 dose. This receptor was obtained from an adult who received the AZD1222 COVID-19 vaccine. The rearrangement uses TRBV6-5 and TRBJ1-2; no reliable D call. The chain's CDR3 is CASSYNTVYGYTF. DNA of the CDR3: TGTGCCAGCAGTTACAACACGGTCTATGGCTACACCTTC.